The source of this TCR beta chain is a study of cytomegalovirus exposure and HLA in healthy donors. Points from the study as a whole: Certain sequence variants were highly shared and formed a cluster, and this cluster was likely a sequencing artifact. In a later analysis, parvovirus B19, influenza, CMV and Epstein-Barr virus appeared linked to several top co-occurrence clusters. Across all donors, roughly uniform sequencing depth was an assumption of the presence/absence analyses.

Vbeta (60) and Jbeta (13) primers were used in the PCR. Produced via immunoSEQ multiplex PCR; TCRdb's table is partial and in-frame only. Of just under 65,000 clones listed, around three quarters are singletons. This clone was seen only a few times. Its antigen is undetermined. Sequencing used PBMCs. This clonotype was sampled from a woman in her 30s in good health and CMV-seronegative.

The CDR3 coding sequence is TGTGCCTGGAGCCCAGGGGCCAATCAGCCCCAGCATTTT. As protein: CAWSPGANQPQHF. This chain uses TRBV30 with TRBJ1-5, with D possibly matching TRBD1 (6 bases). There are 13 residues in the CDR3. The V gene's germline CDR1 is GTSNPN and CDR2 SVGIG (reference sequence). V was pared by 3 bases and J by 3 bases, with 9 bases between.